This T cell receptor beta chain was sequenced during a study of cytomegalovirus exposure and HLA in healthy donors. This CDR3 spans 19 amino acids. The germline V gene has CDR1 GTSNPN and CDR2 SVGIG (reference sequence). V trimming: 0 bases; J trimming: 5 bases; junction bases outside the gene matches: 17. 13 Jbeta primers and 60 Vbeta primers were used for the PCR. Assay used: immunoSEQ multiplex PCR; TCRdb lists only in-frame clones, some missing. The repertoire holds approximately 100,000 clones, about 74% seen once, with about 2.5% in the top ten. The receptor was isolated from a female donor in good health and CMV-seronegative. The chain is built from TRBV30 and TRBJ2-5; 11 bases are a match to TRBD2. Material for sequencing was PBMCs. Written as DNA, the CDR3 is TGTGCCTGGAGTGTAAAGGCCACTAGCGGGGGTACCAAGTGGGAGACCCAGTACTTC. This gives the protein CAWSVKATSGGTKWETQYF. The entire variable domain, with the rest obtained from reference TRBV30 and TRBJ2-5, is as follows: SQTIHQWPATLVQPVGSPLSLECTVEGTSNPNLYWYRQAAGRGLQLLFYSVGIGQISSEVPQNLSASRPQDRQFILSSKKLLLSDSGFYLCAWSVKATSGGTKWETQYFGPGTRLLVL.